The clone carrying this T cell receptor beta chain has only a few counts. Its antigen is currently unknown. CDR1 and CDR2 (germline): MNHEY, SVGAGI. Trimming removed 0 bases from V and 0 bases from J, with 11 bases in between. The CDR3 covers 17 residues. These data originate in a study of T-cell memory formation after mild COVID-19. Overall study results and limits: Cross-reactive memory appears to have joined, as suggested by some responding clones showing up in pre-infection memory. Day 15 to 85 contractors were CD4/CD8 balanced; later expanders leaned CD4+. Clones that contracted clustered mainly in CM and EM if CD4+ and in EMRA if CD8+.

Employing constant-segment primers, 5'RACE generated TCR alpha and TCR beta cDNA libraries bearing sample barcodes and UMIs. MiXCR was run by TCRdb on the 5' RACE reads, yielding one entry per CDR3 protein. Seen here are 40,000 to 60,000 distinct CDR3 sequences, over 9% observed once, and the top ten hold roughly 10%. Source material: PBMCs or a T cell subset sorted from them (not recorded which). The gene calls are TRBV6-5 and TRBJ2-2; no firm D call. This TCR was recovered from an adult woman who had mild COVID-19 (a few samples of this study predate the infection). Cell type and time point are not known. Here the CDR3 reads CASSYSTSFANTGELFF. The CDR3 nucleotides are TGTGCCAGCAGTTACTCAACGTCGTTCGCGAACACCGGGGAGCTGTTTTTT.